Presented here are 8 T cell receptor beta chains from one specimen sequenced in a study of early T cells in non-severe SARS-CoV-2 infection. Via MiXCR, TCRdb re-called the 5' RACE reads, giving one row per CDR3 protein. The sample lists 45,000 to 50,000 distinct CDR3 sequences, 5.6% occurring once. Sequenced: whole blood. The source of these receptors is an adult who was a healthcare worker with PCR-confirmed SARS-CoV-2 infection or an uninfected control (not recorded which).

The V call is TRBV28, the J call TRBJ1-4; no firm D call. The V gene lost 0 bases and the J gene lost 0 bases, with 2 bases spanning the gap. The CDR3 spans 14 residues. Germline V gene sequence: CDR1 MDHEN, CDR2 SYDVKM. DNA for the CDR3: TGTGCCAGCAGTTTATGGTCAACTAATGAAAAACTGTTTTTT. This translates into CASSLWSTNEKLFF.

This clonotype was counted ten times or more. The chain carries TRBV6-5 and TRBJ2-1; D remains unclear. Looked up from germline, CDR1 is MNHEY and CDR2 is SVGAGI. Deletions cut 5 bases from V and 3 bases from J, with 5 bases between. The CDR3 covers 12 residues. CDR3: CASSANYNEQFF. Written as DNA, the CDR3 is TGTGCCAGCAGTGCGAACTACAATGAGCAGTTCTTC.

This clonotype was recorded many times. The gene calls are TRBV29-1 and TRBJ2-5; D gene uncertain. Germline V gene data show CDR1 as SQVTM and CDR2 as ANQGSEA. Trimming removed 1 base from V and 5 bases from J, with 14 bases in between. The length of the CDR3 is 14 residues. The CDR3 loop is CSVEGGLLAETQYF. The CDR3 coding sequence is TGCAGCGTTGAAGGTGGTTTACTTGCGGAGACCCAGTACTTC.

Only a few counts were recorded for this clonotype. The J gene is TRBJ2-2, the V gene TRBV5-1, with 8 positions matching TRBD2. The V segment lost 1 base and the J segment 6 bases; nucleotides outside the gene matches: 5. The CDR3 contains 15 residues. Germline V lookup: CDR1 SGHRS, CDR2 YFSETQ. CDR3 in amino acids: CASSLPPSGPGELFF. The CDR3 coding sequence is TGCGCCAGCAGCTTGCCCCCTAGCGGGCCCGGGGAGCTGTTTTTT.

The chain uses TRBV20-1 and TRBJ2-1, with 10 bases aligning to TRBD2. The junction had 12 bases not matched to a gene; V was cut back by 6 bases and J by 1 base. CDR3 length: 17 residues. The V gene's germline CDR1 is DFQATT and CDR2 SNEGSKA (reference sequence). The CDR3 nucleotides read TGCAGTGCGGAAATCAATAGCGGGAGGAGGTCCTACAATGAGCAGTTCTTC. As protein: CSAEINSGRRSYNEQFF.

The table lists this clonotype with many counts. The V gene is TRBV5-1, the J gene TRBJ1-2; D unresolved. The CDR3 has 15 residues. Germline V gives CDR1 SGHRS, CDR2 YFSETQ. Trimming shortened V by 0 bases and J by 8 bases, and 17 bases separated the two germline ends. The CDR3 sequence: CASSLERGPIEGYTF. DNA of the CDR3: TGCGCCAGCAGCTTGGAGCGAGGACCCATTGAGGGCTACACCTTC.

This clonotype was counted at least ten times. This chain links TRBV27 with TRBJ2-3; 9 bases agree with TRBD2. V shed 2 bases and J 6 bases; nucleotides not matched to a gene: 6. Germline CDR1 and CDR2: MNHEY and SMNVEV (reference sequence). This CDR3 has 15 residues. CDR3 DNA: TGTGCCAGCAGTTTAGTGCGGGGGGGCGTCGATACGCAGTATTTT. As protein: CASSLVRGGVDTQYF.

This clonotype was picked up many times. The chain carries TRBV6-5 and TRBJ2-3; TRBD2 agrees at 9 bases. The CDR3 spans 17 residues. Trimming at V came to 7 bases and at J to 1 base, leaving 12 bases not matched to a gene. The germline gives CDR1 MNHEY, CDR2 SVGAGI. The CDR3 nucleotides read TGTGCCAGCATTTCTAGCGGGGAGGTGTTTGGCACAGATACGCAGTATTTT. This encodes CASISSGEVFGTDTQYF.